Shown below are 13 T cell receptor beta chains from a single sample sequenced in a study of low-dose radiotherapy and immunotherapy resistance in tumors. TRAV- and TRBV-specific primers, spanning alpha and beta chains, primed first-strand cDNA. The authors amplified TCRs for about 20 PCR cycles with a constant-region primer and a V-primer adapter. TCRdb reanalysed the reads using MiXCR and keeps one entry per CDR3 protein. Among 13,000 or so distinct CDR3 sequences listed, more than 60% were seen once. The receptors originated from a human donor with advanced metastatic prostate, ovarian, gallbladder or colorectal cancer (not recorded which). This table probably holds off-target reads from a library built for another chain.

The chain carries TRBV5-1 and TRBJ1-3, with D possibly matching TRBD1 (5 bases). CDR3 size: 18 residues. The V gene's germline CDR1 is SGHRS and CDR2 YFSETQ. Trimming stripped 0 bases from V and 0 bases from J, with 16 bases between. The CDR3 DNA sequence: TGCGCCAGCAGCTTGGGCAGCACAGGAATTTTCTCTGGAAACACCATATATTTT. As protein: CASSLGSTGIFSGNTIYF.

This chain connects TRBV10-2 to TRBJ2-1; D is unclear. Germline-derived CDR1 and CDR2 are WSHSY and SAAADI. V lost 4 bases and J lost 7, with 5 bases in between. This CDR3 spans 11 amino acids. CDR3 protein: CASSVVNEQFF. The CDR3 DNA follows: TGCGCCAGCAGTGTCGTAAATGAGCAGTTCTTC.

This clonotype was seen a handful of times. This chain links TRBV5-1 with TRBJ2-3; D remains unclear. Trimming removed 4 bases from V and 2 bases from J, with 8 bases in between. Germline values: CDR1 SGHRS, CDR2 YFSETQ. This CDR3 is built from 13 residues. CDR3 loop: CASSTGSTDTQYF. For the CDR3, the DNA is TGCGCCAGCAGCACCGGGTCCACAGATACGCAGTATTTT. Full variable domain (rest looked up from reference TRBV5-1 and TRBJ2-3): KAGVTQTPRYLIKTRGQQVTLSCSPISGHRSVSWYQQTPGQGLQFLFEYFSETQRNKGNFPGRFSGRQFSNSRSEMNVSTLELGDSALYLCASSTGSTDTQYFGPGTRLTVL.

The chain has TRBV21-1 and TRBJ2-7; the DNA was not used to check the table's D call, TRBD1. TRBV21-1 is noted as a pseudogene. This CDR3 region has 16 residues. The CDR3 loop is CASSPLETDDPYEQYF. CDR3 sequence (DNA): TGTGCCAGCAGCCCCCTGGAGACCGACGATCCCTACGAGCAGTACTTC.

This rearrangement joins TRBV29-1 to TRBJ2-6; the D gene is possibly TRBD2 (5 bases). CDR1 is SQVTM, CDR2 ANQGSEA, per germline. CDR3 length equals 16 residues. V lost 6 bases and J 0 bases, leaving 15 bases between the germline ends. CDR3 in amino acids: CSVRALQHSGANVLTF. The CDR3 nucleotides are TGCAGCGTGAGGGCCTTACAGCACTCTGGGGCCAACGTCCTGACTTTC.

The chain joins TRBV29-1 to TRBJ1-1; D not certain. CDR3 length equals 12 residues. Trimming took 3 bases from V and 1 from J, leaving 6 bases between them. Germline V gene lookup returns CDR1 SQVTM and CDR2 ANQGSEA. The CDR3 DNA follows: TGCAGCGTTGAGCGCGGGAACACTGAAGCTTTCTTT. Protein product: CSVERGNTEAFF.

The rearrangement joins TRBV6-1 to TRBJ2-7; no firm D call. This CDR3 comprises 11 residues. Trimming removed 6 bases from V and 5 bases from J, with 8 bases in between. Per the germline V gene, CDR1 is MNHNS and CDR2 is SASEGT. The CDR3 DNA sequence: TGTGCCAGCAGCCTTATGGACGAGCAGTACTTC. As protein: CASSLMDEQYF.

V is TRBV6-6 and J is TRBJ2-5; D not certain. The CDR3 length is 15 residues. Trimming removed 2 bases from V and 0 bases from J, with 10 bases in between. Germline CDR1 is MNHNY and CDR2 is SVGAGI (reference sequence). CDR3 sequence: CASSYLRVDQETQYF. DNA for the CDR3: TGTGCCAGCAGTTACCTTCGGGTAGACCAAGAGACCCAGTACTTC.

The chain employs TRBV29-1 and TRBJ2-5; no clear D. CDR3 length equals 11 residues. V lost 3 bases and J 3 bases, leaving 5 bases between the germline ends. CDR1 is SQVTM, CDR2 ANQGSEA, per germline. CDR3 DNA sequence: TGCAGCGTTGACGCAGAAGAGACCCAGTACTTC. It encodes CSVDAEETQYF. The variable domain in full, with the rest retrieved from reference TRBV29-1 and TRBJ2-5, is SAVISQKPSRDICQRGTSLTIQCQVDSQVTMMFWYRQQPGQSLTLIATANQGSEATYESGFVIDKFPISRPNLTFSTLTVSNMSPEDSSIYLCSVDAEETQYFGPGTRLLVL.

The rearrangement joins TRBV5-4 to TRBJ1-1; D is unresolved. Looked up from germline, CDR1 is SGHNT and CDR2 is YYREEE (reference sequence). CDR3 size: 14 residues. Trimming stripped 4 bases from V and 2 bases from J, with 12 bases between. CDR3 sequence: CASSQIPANTEAFF. DNA for the CDR3: TGTGCCAGCAGCCAGATACCCGCCAACACTGAAGCTTTCTTT. The whole variable domain, filled in from reference TRBV5-4 and TRBJ1-1, reads ETGVTQSPTHLIKTRGQQVTLRCSSQSGHNTVSWYQQALGQGPQFIFQYYREEENGRGNFPPRFSGLQFPNYSSELNVNALELDDSALYLCASSQIPANTEAFFGQGTRLTVV.

This chain connects TRBV7-2 to TRBJ2-1; a possible D gene is TRBD1 (6 bases). CDR1 and CDR2 (germline): SGHTA, FQGNSA. Trimming removed 2 bases at V and 3 bases at J, with 11 bases between. The CDR3 is 15 residues long. CDR3 nucleotide sequence: TGTGCCAGCAGCTTACAAGGACAGTACTACAATGAGCAGTTCTTC. Translation: CASSLQGQYYNEQFF.

A single count supports this clonotype. An end of the junction differs from the germline gene, which may be a read error. This chain links TRBV5-3 with TRBJ1-5; D is ambiguous. TRBV5-3 is sorted into the ORF group, with uncertain function. This CDR3 is 14 amino acids long. This CDR3 reads CASRLDDSNQPQHF. CDR3 DNA: TGCGCCAGCAGACTGGACGATAGCAATCAGCCCCAGCATTTT.

The chain couples TRBV6-1 to TRBJ1-3; D not certain. CDR3 length: 15 residues. CDR1 is MNHNS and CDR2 is SASEGT in the germline V gene. V was pared by 7 bases and J by 0 bases, with 13 bases between. The CDR3 DNA sequence: TGTGCCAGCAACCTTAATACCAACTCTGGAAACACCATATATTTT. Its translation: CASNLNTNSGNTIYF.